One sample yielded the 20 T cell receptor beta chains listed below, sequenced in a study of esophageal squamous cell carcinoma under preoperative chemotherapy. This sample's time point: before preoperative PTX-NDP chemotherapy. One entry per CDR3 protein results from TCRdb running MiXCR on the PCR reads. This table holds about 16,000 distinct CDR3 sequences, nearly 50% found once. The sample was gathered from a patient given preoperative chemotherapy. The receptors here all came from a human donor with esophageal squamous cell carcinoma. The donor label of this sample is uncertain.

Concerning this clonotype: An end of the junction differs from the germline gene, which may be a read error. CDR3 protein: CARSLDLVTRAVSTDTQFF. CDR3 DNA: TGTGCCAGGAGTTTAGACCTGGTGACCCGGGCTGTGAGCACAGATACGCAGTTTTTT. This chain joins TRBV12-3 or TRBV12-4 and TRBJ2-3; D is unresolved. The CDR3 is 19 residues long.

As to this clonotype: The junction departs from germline at one end; a sequencing error may be responsible. The chain links TRBV6-5 to TRBJ2-5; perhaps TRBD2 as D (7 bases). The CDR3 spans 17 residues. Per germline, CDR1 MNHEY and CDR2 SVGAGI. The CDR3 DNA sequence: TGTGCCAGCAGTTACTCGAGAGGCGGGGCGGGGGCCGAGACCCTGTACTTC. It is translated as CASSYSRGGAGAETLYF.

The V and J genes are TRBV7-8 and TRBJ2-6, with 8 bases identical to TRBD2. After removal of 1 base from V and 1 base from J, the junction contained 6 bases not matched to a gene. Germline loops: CDR1 SGHVS, CDR2 FQNEAQ. The CDR3 is 18 amino acids. The CDR3 loop is CASSLGGLDFSGANVLTF. The CDR3 nucleotides read TGTGCCAGCAGCTTAGGGGGACTAGATTTTTCTGGGGCCAACGTCCTGACTTTC.

This rearrangement joins TRBV7-9 to TRBJ2-5, with a weak D call TRBD2 (7 bases). This CDR3 spans 17 amino acids. Germline lookup yields CDR1 SEHNR and CDR2 FQNEAQ (reference sequence). The V end lost 5 bases, the J end lost 8 bases, and 27 bases lay between the germline ends. The CDR3 sequence is CASSPGGGGLSTDTQYF. In DNA form, the CDR3 reads TGTGCCAGCAGCCCGGGGGGCGGGGGCCTGAGCACAGATACCCAGTACTTC. The full variable domain, completed using reference TRBV7-9 and TRBJ2-5, is DTGVSQNPRHKITKRGQNVTFRCDPISEHNRLYWYRQTLGQGPEFLTYFQNEAQLEKSRLLSDRFSAERPKGSFSTLEIQRTEQGDSAMYLCASSPGGGGLSTDTQYFGPGTRLLVL.

This clonotype was counted at least ten times. This sequence joins TRBV6-1 and TRBJ2-1; the match to TRBD2 covers 9 bases. The DNA end is more similar to TRBJ2-7, so the J call may be wrong. CDR3 length: 15 residues. CDR1 is MNHNS and CDR2 is SASEGT in the germline V gene. This chain's CDR3 is CASTQWGLAGSEQYF. CDR3 coding DNA: TGTGCCAGCACCCAATGGGGGCTAGCGGGAAGCGAGCAGTACTTC.

V is TRBV9 and J is TRBJ2-7; unclear D gene. The V gene's germline CDR1 is SGDLS and CDR2 YYNGEE. The CDR3 extends over 14 amino acids. Trimming shortened V by 0 bases and J by 2 bases, and 9 bases separated the two germline ends. CDR3 sequence: CASSVGQVPYEQYF. The CDR3 DNA reads as TGTGCCAGCAGCGTAGGGCAGGTTCCCTACGAGCAGTACTTC.

This clonotype turned up a few times. The chain recombines TRBV6-1 with TRBJ2-7, with 7 bases lining up with TRBD2. Losses at the gene ends were 5 bases for V and 0 bases for J; bases not matched to a gene: 4. The CDR3 extends over 14 amino acids. In germline, CDR1 is MNHNS, CDR2 SASEGT. CDR3 sequence: CASSREVSSYEQYF. The CDR3 nucleotides are TGTGCCAGCAGTCGGGAGGTAAGCTCCTACGAGCAGTACTTC.

Remarks on this clonotype: Because the CDR3 is missing its conserved closing phenylalanine or tryptophan, this is likely a read error. The chain is built from TRBV11-3 and TRBJ2-5; perhaps TRBD1 as D (6 bases). Germline loops: CDR1 SGHNT, CDR2 YENEEA. This CDR3 has 14 amino acids. V lost 0 bases to trimming and J lost 9 bases, with 14 bases between them. This CDR3 reads CASSLEGARVAQYP. The CDR3 DNA follows: TGTGCCAGCAGCTTAGAGGGGGCCCGGGTTGCCCAGTACCCC.

The V gene is TRBV6-1, the J gene TRBJ2-7; 7 bases fit TRBD1. The V gene's germline CDR1 is MNHNS and CDR2 SASEGT. After removal of 1 base from V and 3 bases from J, the junction contained 3 bases not matched to a gene. The CDR3 consists of 14 residues. The CDR3 region is CASSEVRQGYEQYF. The CDR3 region has the DNA TGTGCCAGCAGTGAAGTTCGACAGGGCTACGAGCAGTACTTC.

Ten or more counts support this clonotype. The chain recombines TRBV7-9 with TRBJ2-5; 8 nucleotides line up with TRBD1. The V gene end was trimmed by 5 bases and the J gene end by 6 bases; junction bases not matched to a gene: 5. CDR1 is SEHNR and CDR2 is FQNEAQ in the germline V gene (reference sequence). The length of the CDR3 is 13 residues. The CDR3 here is CASSGPGGQTQYF. CDR3 sequence (DNA): TGTGCCAGCAGCGGACCAGGGGGCCAGACCCAGTACTTC.

This chain connects TRBV7-2 to TRBJ2-3; either TRBD1 or TRBD2 may supply D (6 bases each). The end of the DNA is better explained by TRBJ2-4, so the J call may be wrong. The germline gives CDR1 SGHTA, CDR2 FQGNSA. The CDR3 totals 16 residues. The DNA of the CDR3 is TGTGCCAGCAGCGCACGGGGGCTGTGGGGCACAGATACTCAGTACTTC. Its protein product is CASSARGLWGTDTQYF.

This clonotype has at least ten counts. This sequence joins TRBV15 and TRBJ2-3; D gene ambiguous. The CDR3 is 13 residues long. V lost 0 bases and J 0 bases, leaving 1 base between the germline ends. The germline V gene encodes CDR1 LNHNV and CDR2 YYDKDF (reference sequence). For the CDR3, the DNA is TGTGCCACCAGCAGAGACAGCACAGATACGCAGTATTTT. Its translation: CATSRDSTDTQYF. Full variable domain (missing parts from reference TRBV15 and TRBJ2-3): DAMVIQNPRYQVTQFGKPVTLSCSQTLNHNVMYWYQQKSSQAPKLLFHYYDKDFNNEADTPDNFQSRRPNTSFCFLDIRSPGLGDTAMYLCATSRDSTDTQYFGPGTRLTVL.

As to this clonotype: Germline and junction disagree at one end, which may indicate a read error. The J gene is TRBJ2-1, the V gene TRBV6-1; D perhaps matches TRBD2 (6 bases). The CDR3 covers 14 residues. Germline CDR1 MNHNS, CDR2 SASEGT. CDR3 coding DNA: TGTGCCAGCAGGGGGTGGGCGGGGAACAGTGAGCAGTTTTTC. Its protein is CASRGWAGNSEQFF.

This clonotype was seen a few times. The V gene is TRBV6-1, the J gene TRBJ2-4, with D perhaps matching TRBD1 (5 bases). The DNA end is more similar to TRBJ2-7, so the J call may be wrong. CDR1 is MNHNS, CDR2 SASEGT, per germline. The CDR3 has 13 residues. The CDR3, as DNA: TGTGCCAGCAAACAGGCGAGCTCCTACGAGCAGTACTTC. Its protein is CASKQASSYEQYF.

This clonotype was detected ten times or more. The chain uses TRBV7-8 and TRBJ2-3; D remains unclear. Germline V lookup: CDR1 SGHVS, CDR2 FQNEAQ. V lost 5 bases to trimming and J lost 7 bases, with 7 bases between them. This CDR3 contains 11 residues. In DNA form, the CDR3 reads TGTGCCAGCAGCCGTAAGAATACGCAGTATTTT. It specifies CASSRKNTQYF.

CDR3: CASERYLSEQFF. The CDR3 region has the DNA TGTGCCAGCGAGAGATACCTCTCCGAGCAGTTCTTC. The chain joins TRBV27 to TRBJ2-1; no firm D call. CDR1 is MNHEY and CDR2 is SMNVEV in the germline V gene (reference sequence). Trimming cost V 8 bases and J 10 bases, with 15 bases left between them. This CDR3 is built from 12 residues.

CDR3 in amino acids: CASSFLQGAYNEQFF. CDR3 nucleotide sequence: TGTGCCAGCAGCTTCTTGCAGGGGGCGTATAATGAGCAGTTCTTC. V gene TRBV7-9 combines with J gene TRBJ2-1; 8 bases map to TRBD1. V trimming: 3 bases; J trimming: 7 bases; junction bases outside the gene matches: 8. The CDR3 has 15 residues. Looked up from germline, CDR1 is SEHNR and CDR2 is FQNEAQ (reference sequence).

This rearrangement joins TRBV7-2 to TRBJ2-4; maybe TRBD1 (6 bases). Germline-derived CDR1 and CDR2 are SGHTA and FQGNSA. The length of the CDR3 is 16 residues. Trimming left V 3 bases short and J 13 bases short, with 25 bases between. The CDR3 nucleotides are TGTGCCAGCAGCTTGGGGGCGGGCCGTGACCAAAACACCCAGTACTTC. Translated: CASSLGAGRDQNTQYF.

The chain joins TRBV7-9 to TRBJ2-5; D is perhaps TRBD1 (6 bases). Matching the DNA end better, TRBJ2-7 makes the J call doubtful. The CDR3 contains 13 residues. Germline V gives CDR1 SEHNR, CDR2 FQNEAQ (reference sequence). CDR3 sequence reads: CASSSGHLYEQYF. For the CDR3, the DNA is TGTGCCAGCAGCTCGGGACACCTCTACGAGCAGTACTTC.

J is TRBJ1-2 and V is TRBV11-3; D is perhaps TRBD1 (5 bases). The CDR3 extends over 13 amino acids. V was trimmed by 1 base and J by 8 bases, leaving 11 bases between them. Germline CDR1 SGHNT, CDR2 YENEEA. CDR3 region: CASSLAREEGYTF. CDR3 sequence (DNA): TGTGCCAGCAGCTTAGCCAGGGAGGAAGGCTACACCTTC.